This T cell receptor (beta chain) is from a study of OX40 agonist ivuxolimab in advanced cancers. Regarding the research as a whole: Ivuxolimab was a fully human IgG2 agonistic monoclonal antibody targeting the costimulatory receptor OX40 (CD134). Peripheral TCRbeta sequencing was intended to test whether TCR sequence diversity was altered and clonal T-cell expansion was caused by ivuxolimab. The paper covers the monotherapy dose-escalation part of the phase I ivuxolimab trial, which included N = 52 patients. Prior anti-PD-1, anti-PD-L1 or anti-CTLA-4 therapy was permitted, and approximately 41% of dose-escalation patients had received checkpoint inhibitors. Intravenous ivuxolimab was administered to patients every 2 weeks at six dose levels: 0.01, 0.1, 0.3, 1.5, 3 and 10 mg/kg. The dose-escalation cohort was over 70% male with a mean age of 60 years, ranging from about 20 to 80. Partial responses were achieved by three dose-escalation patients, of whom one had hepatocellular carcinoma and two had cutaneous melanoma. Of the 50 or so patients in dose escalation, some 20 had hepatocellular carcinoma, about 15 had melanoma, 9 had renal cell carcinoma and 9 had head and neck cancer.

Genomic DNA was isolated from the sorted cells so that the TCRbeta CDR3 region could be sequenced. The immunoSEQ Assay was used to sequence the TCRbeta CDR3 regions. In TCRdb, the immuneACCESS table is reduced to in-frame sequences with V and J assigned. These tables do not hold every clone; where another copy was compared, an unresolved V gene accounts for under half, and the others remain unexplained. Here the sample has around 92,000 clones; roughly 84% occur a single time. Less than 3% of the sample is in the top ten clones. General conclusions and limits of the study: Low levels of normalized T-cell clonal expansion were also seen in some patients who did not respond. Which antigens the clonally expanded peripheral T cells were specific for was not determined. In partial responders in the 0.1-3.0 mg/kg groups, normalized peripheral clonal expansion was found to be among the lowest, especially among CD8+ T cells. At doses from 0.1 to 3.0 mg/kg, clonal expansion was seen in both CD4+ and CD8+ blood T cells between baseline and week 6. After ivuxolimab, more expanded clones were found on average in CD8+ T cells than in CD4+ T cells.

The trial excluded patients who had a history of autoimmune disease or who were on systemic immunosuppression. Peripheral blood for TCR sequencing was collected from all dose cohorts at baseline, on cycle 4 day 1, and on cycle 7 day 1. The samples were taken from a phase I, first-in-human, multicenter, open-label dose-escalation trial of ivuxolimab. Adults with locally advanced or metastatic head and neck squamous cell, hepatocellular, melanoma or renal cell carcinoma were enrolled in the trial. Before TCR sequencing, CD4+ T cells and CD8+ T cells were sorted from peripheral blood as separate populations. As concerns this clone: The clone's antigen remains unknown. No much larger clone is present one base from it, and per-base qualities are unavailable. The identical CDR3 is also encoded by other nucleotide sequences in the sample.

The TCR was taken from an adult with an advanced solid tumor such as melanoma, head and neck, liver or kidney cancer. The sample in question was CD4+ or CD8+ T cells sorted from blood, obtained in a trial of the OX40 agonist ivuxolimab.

The DNA is as follows: TGTGCCAGCAGCTTACAGGGGGGGACTGAAGCTTTCTTT. Its translation reads: CASSLQGGTEAFF. The chain is assembled from TRBV7-2 and TRBJ1-1; the central 7 bases match TRBD1. CDR1 and CDR2 were assigned from the germline V gene as SGHTA and FQGNSA. The V end gives up 2 bases and the J end 5 bases, leaving 2 bases in the junction not matched to a gene. Taken from cysteine to phenylalanine, the CDR3 has 13 residues. Here the CDR3 DNA is all that survives: 39 bases in frame from base 1.